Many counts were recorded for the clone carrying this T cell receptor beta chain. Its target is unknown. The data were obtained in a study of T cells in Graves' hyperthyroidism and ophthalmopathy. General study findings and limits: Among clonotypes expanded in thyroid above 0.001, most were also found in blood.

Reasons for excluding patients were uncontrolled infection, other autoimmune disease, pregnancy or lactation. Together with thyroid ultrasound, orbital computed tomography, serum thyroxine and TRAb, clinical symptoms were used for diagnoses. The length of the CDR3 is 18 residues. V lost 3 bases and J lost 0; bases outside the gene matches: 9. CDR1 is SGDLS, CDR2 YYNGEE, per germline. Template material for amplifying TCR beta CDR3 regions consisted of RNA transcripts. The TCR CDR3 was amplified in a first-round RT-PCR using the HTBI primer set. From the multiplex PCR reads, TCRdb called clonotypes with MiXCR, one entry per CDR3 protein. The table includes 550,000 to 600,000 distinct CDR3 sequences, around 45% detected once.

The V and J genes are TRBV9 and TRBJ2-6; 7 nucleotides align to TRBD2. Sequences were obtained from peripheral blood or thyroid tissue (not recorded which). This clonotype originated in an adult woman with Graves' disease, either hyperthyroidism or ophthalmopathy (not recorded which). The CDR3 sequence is CASSESGAPRSGANVLTF. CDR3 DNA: TGTGCCAGCAGCGAAAGCGGGGCCCCGCGCTCTGGGGCCAACGTCCTGACTTTC.